The text below deals with one T cell receptor (beta chain). These data are taken from a study of OX40 agonist ivuxolimab in advanced cancers. Study-level information: Every 2 weeks, patients got intravenous ivuxolimab at one of six dose levels (0.01-10 mg/kg). Those treated in dose escalation had hepatocellular carcinoma, melanoma, renal cell cancer or head and neck cancer. Patients achieving partial responses numbered three: one hepatocellular carcinoma case and two cutaneous melanoma cases.

Clones were read by immunoSEQ multiplex PCR, and TCRdb kept only the in-frame ones, dropping some. The repertoire holds 37,000 or so clones, approximately 85% seen once, with 16% in the top ten. Exclusion of a patient followed from autoimmune disease history or systemic immunosuppression. Germline-derived CDR1 and CDR2 are LNHDA and SQIVND (reference sequence). Trimming at V came to 4 bases and at J to 0 bases, leaving 9 bases not matched to a gene. The CDR3 is 18 amino acids. The TCR originated in an adult with an advanced solid tumor such as melanoma, head and neck, liver or kidney cancer. The specimen was CD4+ or CD8+ T cells sorted from blood, collected in a trial of the OX40 agonist ivuxolimab. This chain joins TRBV19 and TRBJ2-6; 7 bases fit TRBD2. For the CDR3, the DNA is TGTGCCAGTAGTAAAGCGGGACTCTTTATCTCTGGGGCCAACGTCCTGACTTTC. Translation: CASSKAGLFISGANVLTF.